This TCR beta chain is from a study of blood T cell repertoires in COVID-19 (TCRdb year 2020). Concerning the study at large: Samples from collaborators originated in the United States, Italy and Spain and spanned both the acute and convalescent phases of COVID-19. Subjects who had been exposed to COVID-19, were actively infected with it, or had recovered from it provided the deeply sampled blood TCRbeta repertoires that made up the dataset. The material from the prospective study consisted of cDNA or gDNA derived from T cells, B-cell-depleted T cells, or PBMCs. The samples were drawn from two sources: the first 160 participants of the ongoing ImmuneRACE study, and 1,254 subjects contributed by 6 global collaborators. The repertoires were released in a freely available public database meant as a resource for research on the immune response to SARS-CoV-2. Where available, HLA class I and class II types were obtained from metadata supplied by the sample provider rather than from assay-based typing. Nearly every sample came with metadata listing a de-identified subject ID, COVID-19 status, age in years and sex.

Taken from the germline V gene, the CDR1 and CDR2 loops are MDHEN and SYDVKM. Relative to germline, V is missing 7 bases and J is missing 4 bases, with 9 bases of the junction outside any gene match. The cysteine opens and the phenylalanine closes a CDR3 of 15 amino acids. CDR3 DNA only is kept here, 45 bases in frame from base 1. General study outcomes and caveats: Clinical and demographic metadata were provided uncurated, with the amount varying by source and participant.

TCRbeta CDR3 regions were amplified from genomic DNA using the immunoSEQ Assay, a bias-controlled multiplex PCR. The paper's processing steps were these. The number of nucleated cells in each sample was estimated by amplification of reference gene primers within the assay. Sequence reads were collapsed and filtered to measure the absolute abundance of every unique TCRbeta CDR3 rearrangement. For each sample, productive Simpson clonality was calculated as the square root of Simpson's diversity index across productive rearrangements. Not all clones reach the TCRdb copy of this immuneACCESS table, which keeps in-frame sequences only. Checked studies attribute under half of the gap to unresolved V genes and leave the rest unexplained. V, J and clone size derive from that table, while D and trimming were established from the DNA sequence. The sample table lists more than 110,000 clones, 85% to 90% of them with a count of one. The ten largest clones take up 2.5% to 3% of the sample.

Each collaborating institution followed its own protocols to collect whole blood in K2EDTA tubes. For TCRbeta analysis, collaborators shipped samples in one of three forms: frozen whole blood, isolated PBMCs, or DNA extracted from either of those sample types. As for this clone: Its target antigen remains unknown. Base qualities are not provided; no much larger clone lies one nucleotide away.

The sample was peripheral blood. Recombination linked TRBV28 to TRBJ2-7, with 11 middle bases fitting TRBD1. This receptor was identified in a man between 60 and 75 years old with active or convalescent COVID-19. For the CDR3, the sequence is CASTFGQGARYEQYF. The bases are TGTGCCAGCACCTTCGGACAGGGGGCCAGGTACGAGCAGTACTTC.